The 15 T cell receptor beta chains in this list originate from one sample, sequenced in a study of blood T cell repertoires in COVID-19. The repertoire was sequenced with immunoSEQ multiplex PCR; TCRdb's copy has only in-frame clones and lacks some. Of around 250,000 clones in the sample, around 84% were seen once. Sequencing was done on a sample of peripheral blood. The receptors shown here come from a woman aged 40 to 55 who had recovered from COVID-19.

This rearrangement joins TRBV7-9 to TRBJ2-7, with TRBD2 as a possible D gene (5 bases). Germline loops: CDR1 SEHNR, CDR2 FQNEAQ (reference sequence). The CDR3 runs 13 residues. Trimming cost V 1 base and J 3 bases, with 7 bases left between them. CDR3 residues: CASSLVEGYEQYF. The CDR3 nucleotides read TGTGCCAGCAGCTTAGTAGAGGGCTACGAGCAGTACTTC.

The rearrangement uses TRBV5-1 and TRBJ2-1; D is unclear. Germline values: CDR1 SGHRS, CDR2 YFSETQ. Trimming removed 6 bases from V and 7 bases from J, with 14 bases in between. This CDR3 region has 13 residues. The CDR3 spells CASTTTPSNEQFF. The CDR3 DNA is TGCGCCAGCACCACAACCCCGTCGAATGAGCAGTTCTTC. The variable domain in full, completed from reference TRBV5-1 and TRBJ2-1, reads KAGVTQTPRYLIKTRGQQVTLSCSPISGHRSVSWYQQTPGQGLQFLFEYFSETQRNKGNFPGRFSGRQFSNSRSEMNVSTLELGDSALYLCASTTTPSNEQFFGPGTRLTVL.

The genes are TRBV7-2 and TRBJ2-3, with 8 bases identical to TRBD1. This CDR3 is 13 amino acids long. With V trimmed by 5 bases and J by 4 bases, 2 bases remained unmatched. The V gene's germline CDR1 is SGHTA and CDR2 FQGNSA. In DNA, the CDR3 is TGTGCCAGCAGCCCACAGGGGGCAGATACGCAGTATTTT. As protein: CASSPQGADTQYF.

This chain links TRBV5-1 with TRBJ1-1; 11 bases agree with TRBD1. The CDR3 has 14 residues. With V trimmed by 3 bases and J by 4 bases, 2 bases remained unmatched. CDR1 SGHRS and CDR2 YFSETQ come from the germline V gene. The DNA of the CDR3 is TGCGCCAGCAGCTCCGGGACAGGGGGCACTGAAGCTTTCTTT. Translated, it gives CASSSGTGGTEAFF.

In DNA, the CDR3 is TGTGCCAGCAGCTTAACACGCGTTTTTGGACGGGGGAGCACCGGGGAGCTGTTTTTT. Protein: CASSLTRVFGRGSTGELFF. The chain is built from TRBV7-9 and TRBJ2-2; the D gene is possibly TRBD2 (6 bases). Germline values: CDR1 SEHNR, CDR2 FQNEAQ (reference sequence). V dropped 2 bases and J dropped 4 bases, with 23 bases sitting between them. The CDR3 is 19 amino acids.

The chain carries TRBV5-8 and TRBJ1-6; 7 nucleotides match TRBD1. J was trimmed by 6 bases and V by 2 bases; bases with no gene match: 2. The germline V gene encodes CDR1 SGHTS and CDR2 YDEGEE. The CDR3 covers 14 residues. This CDR3 reads CASSLQGINSPLHF. In DNA, the CDR3 is TGTGCCAGCAGCTTACAGGGGATTAATTCACCCCTCCACTTT.

The rearrangement uses TRBV5-8 and TRBJ1-5; tentatively, D is TRBD1 (6 bases). CDR3 size: 16 residues. In germline, CDR1 is SGHTS, CDR2 YDEGEE. V was clipped by 0 bases and J by 4 bases, with 14 bases between them. The CDR3 protein is CASSLAEGGLNQPQHF. DNA of the CDR3: TGTGCCAGCAGCTTGGCCGAGGGGGGGCTGAATCAGCCCCAGCATTTT.

J is TRBJ1-2 and V is TRBV2; 7 bases agree with TRBD1. The V gene end was trimmed by 0 bases and the J gene end by 6 bases; junction bases not matched to a gene: 1. Germline lookup yields CDR1 SNHLY and CDR2 FYNNEI. The CDR3 totals 13 residues. The CDR3 nucleotides are TGTGCCAGCAGTGAAGCGAGGGGGCATGGCTACACCTTC. This encodes CASSEARGHGYTF.

V is TRBV5-6 and J is TRBJ2-4, with a tentative D call TRBD2 (6 bases). CDR3 length: 13 amino acids. V was trimmed by 4 bases and J by 3 bases, leaving 8 bases between them. Germline V gene lookup returns CDR1 SGHDT and CDR2 YYEEEE. The CDR3 is CASSTGVKNIQYF. The DNA for the CDR3 is TGTGCCAGCAGCACGGGAGTCAAAAACATTCAGTACTTC.

The chain carries TRBV6-6 and TRBJ2-5; D may be TRBD2 (6 bases). The length of the CDR3 is 13 residues. Trimming pared 6 bases from V and 0 bases from J, leaving 8 bases between. CDR1 is MNHNY and CDR2 is SVGAGI in the germline V gene (reference sequence). CDR3 loop: CASRQRDQETQYF. CDR3 sequence (DNA): TGTGCCAGCAGGCAGCGGGACCAAGAGACCCAGTACTTC.

V is TRBV30 and J is TRBJ1-4; D uncertain. With 4 bases removed from V and 7 bases from J, the gap between germline ends came to 13 bases. Germline V gives CDR1 GTSNPN, CDR2 SVGIG (reference sequence). The CDR3 has 13 residues. CDR3 coding DNA: TGTGCCTGGACCTTTAGTCGAGGTGAAAAACTGTTTTTT. This translates into CAWTFSRGEKLFF.

The chain combines TRBV7-9 with TRBJ1-1; TRBD1 agrees at 7 bases. The V gene's germline CDR1 is SEHNR and CDR2 FQNEAQ (reference sequence). The CDR3 loop spans 15 amino acids. The V segment lost 5 bases and the J segment 1 base; nucleotides outside the gene matches: 7. The CDR3 sequence: CASSPSRGKNTEAFF. The CDR3 DNA is TGTGCCAGCAGCCCTTCCAGGGGGAAGAACACTGAAGCTTTCTTT.

The genes are TRBV5-4 and TRBJ2-1; 7 bases line up with TRBD1. Germline lookup yields CDR1 SGHNT and CDR2 YYREEE (reference sequence). This CDR3 is built from 16 residues. Trimming cost V 0 bases and J 5 bases; bases outside gene matches: 8. The chain's CDR3 is CASSLDTGALDNEQFF. CDR3 nucleotide sequence: TGTGCCAGCAGCTTGGACACAGGGGCACTGGACAATGAGCAGTTCTTC.

The V and J genes are TRBV28 and TRBJ1-2, with TRBD1 matching over 9 bases. Germline V lookup: CDR1 MDHEN, CDR2 SYDVKM. V was pared by 9 bases and J by 3 bases, with 8 bases of the junction left unmatched. The CDR3 has 14 amino acids. The CDR3 bases are TGTGCCAGTGCCCGAGGACAGGGGTACTATGGCTACACCTTC. Translation: CASARGQGYYGYTF.

The CDR3: CASSLVPRTKGTEAFF. CDR3 DNA: TGTGCCAGCAGCTTAGTCCCGCGGACAAAGGGCACTGAAGCTTTCTTT. The chain uses TRBV7-2 and TRBJ1-1; D possibly corresponds to TRBD1 (5 bases). Trimming shortened V by 1 base and J by 4 bases, and 16 bases separated the two germline ends. Germline V gene sequence: CDR1 SGHTA, CDR2 FQGNSA. CDR3 length equals 16 residues. Filled out from reference TRBV7-2 and TRBJ1-1, the complete variable domain reads GAGVSQSPSNKVTEKGKDVELRCDPISGHTALYWYRQSLGQGLEFLIYFQGNSAPDKSGLPSDRFSAERTGGSVSTLTIQRTQQEDSAVYLCASSLVPRTKGTEAFFGQGTRLTVV.